The TCR beta chain under discussion was sequenced for a study of molecular identifiers for immune sequencing clone quantification. Study-level information: RNA, taken in replicates from about 21,000 or 97,000 naive CD8 cells, was split five ways, with four sequenced. Study findings and constraints: Clones above 20 RNA copies held over 98% of effector molecules, under 1% in naive cells.

This clonotype occurred many times. Its antigen remains unknown. Sorted cells numbering 20,000 to 1,000,000, with 10%, 30% or 50% RNA, yielded the naive CD8 libraries. As CD8+CD4-CCR7+CD45RA+ cells, naive CD8 T cells were sorted. TCRdb redid the calling of the PCR reads with MiXCR, one entry per CDR3 protein. This table holds about 640,000 distinct CDR3 sequences, about 20% found once. The germline V and J ends were trimmed by 3 bases and 0 bases, with 5 bases remaining between them. Germline lookup yields CDR1 DFQATT and CDR2 SNEGSKA (reference sequence). The length of the CDR3 is 12 residues. This receptor was taken from a human donor in good health. Some libraries in this study had Jurkat cell RNA spiked in. The sequencing input was naive CD8+ T cells from blood, with Jurkat cell RNA spiked in. Specified subset: FACS-sorted CD8+CD4-CCR7+CD45RA+ naive T cells. The J gene is TRBJ2-5, the V gene TRBV20-1; D remains unclear. DNA of the CDR3: TGCAGTGCTAGCACAGACCAAGAGACCCAGTACTTC. Residues: CSASTDQETQYF.